The table lists the clone carrying this TCR beta chain with a count of one. Its matching antigen is unknown. The CDR3 has 16 amino acids. The V end was cut by 2 bases, the J end by 1 base, with 14 bases between. Germline values: CDR1 SGHRS, CDR2 YFSETQ. These data belong to a study of T cell responses to AZD1222 COVID-19 vaccine. Overall study results and limits: Just a handful of people given AZD1222 tested seropositive at baseline. The sample set comprised mostly white British donors with more females, and clonal diversity was possibly underestimated. Repertoires were obtained only post-peak T cell response.

The protocol was immunoSEQ multiplex PCR, while the TCRdb copy is restricted to in-frame clones and leaves out a portion. The table has 75,000 to 90,000 clones, under 95% seen once; the top ten hold about 30%. This rearrangement joins TRBV5-1 to TRBJ2-3, with unresolved D. This sequence was found in an adult who received the AZD1222 COVID-19 vaccine. Source: peripheral blood, taken 28 days after the second AZD1222 dose. In nucleotides, the CDR3 is TGCGCCAGCAGCTTCACCCGGTATTGGGGCACAGATACGCAGTATTTT. It is translated as CASSFTRYWGTDTQYF. Full variable domain (rest looked up from reference TRBV5-1 and TRBJ2-3): KAGVTQTPRYLIKTRGQQVTLSCSPISGHRSVSWYQQTPGQGLQFLFEYFSETQRNKGNFPGRFSGRQFSNSRSEMNVSTLELGDSALYLCASSFTRYWGTDTQYFGPGTRLTVL.